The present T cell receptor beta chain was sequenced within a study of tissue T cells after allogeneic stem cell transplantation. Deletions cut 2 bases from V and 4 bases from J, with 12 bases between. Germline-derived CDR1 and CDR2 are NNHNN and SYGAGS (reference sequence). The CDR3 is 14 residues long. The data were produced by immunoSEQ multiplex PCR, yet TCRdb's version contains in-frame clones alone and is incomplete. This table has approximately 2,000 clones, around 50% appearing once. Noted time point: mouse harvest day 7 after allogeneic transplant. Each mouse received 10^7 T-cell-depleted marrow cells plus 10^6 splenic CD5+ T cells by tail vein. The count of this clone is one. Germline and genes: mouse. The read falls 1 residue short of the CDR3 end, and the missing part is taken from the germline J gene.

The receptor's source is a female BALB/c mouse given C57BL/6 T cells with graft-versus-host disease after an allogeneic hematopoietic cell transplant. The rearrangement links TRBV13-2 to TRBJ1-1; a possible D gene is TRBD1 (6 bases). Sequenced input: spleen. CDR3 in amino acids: CASGELGAGTEVFF. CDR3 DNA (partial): TGTGCCAGCGGTGAATTGGGGGCGGGCACAGAAGTCTTC.